These T cell receptor beta chains were read from a single sample in a study of T cell responses to AZD1222 COVID-19 vaccine. Profiled with immunoSEQ multiplex PCR; TCRdb holds only in-frame clones, not every one. The data show 95,000 to 150,000 clones, with roughly nine tenths seen just once and 1.7% held by the top ten. Specimen: peripheral blood, collected on day 0 of AZD1222 vaccination. Source of these receptors: an adult in good health. Each CDR3 is given with its conserved first and last residue. The D gene is left open where the match is weak. Clone size is not always given. Where it is, it says once, few, many or a class for expanded clones.

clone_size: .
d_call: .
v_call: TRBV27
j_call: TRBJ1-5
cdr3_aa: CASSVRGSGTAEHQPQHF
cdr3_nt: TGTGCCAGCAGTGTTAGGGGGTCCGGGACGGCGGAACATCAGCCCCAGCATTTT

clone_size: .
d_call: .
v_call: TRBV6-5
j_call: TRBJ1-1
cdr3_aa: CASSPSGADTEAFF
cdr3_nt: TGTGCCAGCAGTCCCTCAGGGGCCGACACTGAAGCTTTCTTT

clone_size: .
d_call: TRBD1
v_call: TRBV6-2/TRBV6-3
j_call: TRBJ1-1
cdr3_aa: CASSYQGVTEAFF
cdr3_nt: TGTGCCAGCAGTTACCAGGGGGTCACTGAAGCTTTCTTT

clone_size: .
d_call: .
v_call: TRBV11-2
j_call: TRBJ1-2
cdr3_aa: CASSLNTGYGYTF
cdr3_nt: TGTGCCAGCAGCTTAAACACGGGCTATGGCTACACCTTC

clone_size: .
d_call: .
v_call: TRBV19
j_call: TRBJ2-2
cdr3_aa: CASSRQITGELFF
cdr3_nt: TGTGCCAGTTCCAGGCAAATCACCGGGGAGCTGTTTTTT

clone_size: .
d_call: .
v_call: TRBV19
j_call: TRBJ2-2
cdr3_aa: CASRGGANTGELFF
cdr3_nt: TGTGCCAGTAGGGGCGGCGCGAACACCGGGGAGCTGTTTTTT

clone_size: .
d_call: TRBD1
v_call: TRBV19
j_call: TRBJ2-7
cdr3_aa: CATTPNPGQGIHEQYF
cdr3_nt: TGTGCCACCACGCCGAACCCGGGACAGGGTATCCACGAGCAGTACTTC

clone_size: .
d_call: TRBD2
v_call: TRBV2
j_call: TRBJ2-1
cdr3_aa: CASSEEEGAGTSSYNEQFF
cdr3_nt: TGTGCCAGCAGTGAAGAAGAGGGCGCCGGGACTAGCTCATACAATGAGCAGTTCTTC

clone_size: .
d_call: .
v_call: TRBV12-5
j_call: TRBJ1-2
cdr3_aa: CASGLGGQKYYGYTF
cdr3_nt: TGTGCTAGTGGTTTGGGCGGACAGAAGTACTATGGCTACACCTTC

clone_size: .
d_call: TRBD1
v_call: TRBV18
j_call: TRBJ2-6
cdr3_aa: CASSPPGQVGLGANVLTF
cdr3_nt: TGTGCCAGCTCACCCCCGGGACAGGTGGGACTCGGGGCCAACGTCCTGACTTTC

clone_size: .
d_call: .
v_call: TRBV6-6
j_call: TRBJ1-6
cdr3_aa: CASSSTGPPSPLHF
cdr3_nt: TGTGCCAGCAGTTCGACAGGCCCCCCTTCACCCCTCCACTTT

clone_size: .
d_call: .
v_call: TRBV7-2
j_call: TRBJ1-1
cdr3_aa: CASSLEAGITEAFF
cdr3_nt: TGTGCCAGCAGCTTAGAGGCAGGAATCACTGAAGCTTTCTTT

clone_size: .
d_call: .
v_call: TRBV6-5
j_call: TRBJ1-1
cdr3_aa: CASSYEGWNTEAFF
cdr3_nt: TGTGCCAGCAGTTACGAGGGGTGGAACACTGAAGCTTTCTTT

clone_size: .
d_call: .
v_call: TRBV2
j_call: TRBJ1-3
cdr3_aa: CASIPGKLSGNTIYF
cdr3_nt: TGTGCCAGCATTCCGGGCAAACTATCTGGAAACACCATATATTTT

clone_size: .
d_call: .
v_call: TRBV11-2
j_call: TRBJ1-2
cdr3_aa: CASSLGVGGGYTF
cdr3_nt: TGTGCCAGCAGCCTTGGGGTAGGAGGGGGCTACACCTTC

clone_size: .
d_call: .
v_call: TRBV6-5
j_call: TRBJ1-1
cdr3_aa: CASSPLEEAFF
cdr3_nt: TGTGCCAGCAGTCCACTCGAGGAAGCTTTCTTT

clone_size: .
d_call: .
v_call: TRBV5-1
j_call: TRBJ2-7
cdr3_aa: CASSLLAGPHYEQYF
cdr3_nt: TGCGCCAGCAGCTTGCTGGCGGGGCCGCACTACGAGCAGTACTTC

clone_size: .
d_call: TRBD1
v_call: TRBV27
j_call: TRBJ1-1
cdr3_aa: CASSATGGGWAFF
cdr3_nt: TGTGCCAGCAGTGCAACAGGGGGCGGCTGGGCTTTCTTT

clone_size: .
d_call: .
v_call: TRBV20-1
j_call: TRBJ2-7
cdr3_aa: CSASTPYEQYF
cdr3_nt: TGCAGTGCTAGTACCCCCTACGAGCAGTACTTC

clone_size: .
d_call: TRBD1
v_call: TRBV19
j_call: TRBJ1-3
cdr3_aa: CASRQGQDAGNTIYF
cdr3_nt: TGTGCCAGTCGCCAGGGACAGGATGCCGGAAACACCATATATTTT

clone_size: .
d_call: TRBD2
v_call: TRBV12-5
j_call: TRBJ2-7
cdr3_aa: CASGLLGGLAPYEQYF
cdr3_nt: TGTGCTAGTGGTTTGCTAGGTGGACTAGCGCCCTACGAGCAGTACTTC

clone_size: .
d_call: .
v_call: TRBV7-2
j_call: TRBJ2-5
cdr3_aa: CASSPARSETQYF
cdr3_nt: TGTGCCAGCAGCCCCGCTAGGAGCGAGACCCAGTACTTC

clone_size: .
d_call: TRBD1
v_call: TRBV9
j_call: TRBJ1-1
cdr3_aa: CASRTGEDTEAFF
cdr3_nt: TGTGCCAGCAGGACAGGGGAGGACACTGAAGCTTTCTTT

clone_size: .
d_call: .
v_call: TRBV18
j_call: TRBJ1-2
cdr3_aa: CASSPPGIYGYTF
cdr3_nt: TGTGCCAGCTCACCACCGGGGATTTATGGCTACACCTTC

clone_size: .
d_call: TRBD1
v_call: TRBV19
j_call: TRBJ1-1
cdr3_aa: CASSANPGTGGEAFF
cdr3_nt: TGTGCCAGTAGTGCAAACCCCGGGACAGGAGGAGAAGCTTTCTTT

clone_size: .
d_call: .
v_call: TRBV5-6
j_call: TRBJ1-1
cdr3_aa: CASSPYRGPGAEAFF
cdr3_nt: TGTGCCAGCAGCCCATACCGGGGCCCGGGGGCTGAAGCTTTCTTT

clone_size: few
d_call: .
v_call: TRBV28
j_call: TRBJ1-1
cdr3_aa: CASSSNRDGTEAFF
cdr3_nt: TGTGCCAGCAGTTCAAACAGGGATGGAACTGAAGCTTTCTTT

clone_size: .
d_call: .
v_call: TRBV7-2
j_call: TRBJ1-1
cdr3_aa: CASSLQGGNTEAFF
cdr3_nt: TGTGCCAGCAGCTTACAAGGGGGGAACACTGAAGCTTTCTTT

clone_size: .
d_call: .
v_call: TRBV5-1
j_call: TRBJ2-2
cdr3_aa: CASSLATTGELFF
cdr3_nt: TGCGCCAGCAGCTTGGCCACCACCGGGGAGCTGTTTTTT

clone_size: .
d_call: TRBD1
v_call: TRBV5-1
j_call: TRBJ2-1
cdr3_aa: CASSLRGGEYNEQFF
cdr3_nt: TGCGCCAGCAGCTTGAGAGGGGGCGAGTACAATGAGCAGTTCTTC